This is a list of T cell receptor beta chains from one sample in a study of low-dose radiotherapy and immunotherapy resistance in tumors. TCRdb re-called the reads through MiXCR, storing one row per CDR3 protein. In the table there are approximately 100,000 distinct CDR3 sequences, under 25% of which are singletons. The sample was PBMCs, taken after low-dose radiotherapy plus immunotherapy. These receptors were collected from a male donor with prostate cancer. The CDR3 runs from the conserved cysteine through the conserved F or W. A D gene is named only where the DNA matches it firmly. Rows may omit the clone size; those that give it use once, few, many or a size class.

j_call: TRBJ1-5
v_call: TRBV7-2
d_call: TRBD1
clone_size: many
cdr3_aa: CASSLSGGSNQPQHF
cdr3_nt: TGTGCCAGCAGCCTTTCAGGGGGGAGCAATCAGCCCCAGCATTTT

j_call: TRBJ2-5
v_call: TRBV11-2
d_call: .
clone_size: many
cdr3_aa: CASRSIRGQETQYF
cdr3_nt: TGTGCCAGCAGATCCATCAGAGGGCAAGAGACCCAGTACTTC

j_call: TRBJ1-2
v_call: TRBV7-9
d_call: .
clone_size: many
cdr3_aa: CASSLTPGVSGYTF
cdr3_nt: TGTGCCAGCAGCCTAACCCCGGGGGTATCGGGCTACACCTTC

j_call: TRBJ2-1
v_call: TRBV30
d_call: .
clone_size: many
cdr3_aa: CAWSPVEISWGEQFF
cdr3_nt: TGTGCCTGGAGTCCGGTGGAGATCTCTTGGGGTGAGCAGTTCTTC

j_call: TRBJ1-4
v_call: TRBV3-1
d_call: .
clone_size: many
cdr3_aa: CASSQDAATNEKLFF
cdr3_nt: TGTGCCAGCAGCCAAGACGCCGCAACTAATGAAAAACTGTTTTTT

j_call: TRBJ2-1
v_call: TRBV14
d_call: .
clone_size: many
cdr3_aa: CASSQDEVSYNEQFF
cdr3_nt: TGTGCCAGCAGCCAAGATGAGGTCTCCTACAATGAGCAGTTCTTC

j_call: TRBJ2-3
v_call: TRBV7-2
d_call: TRBD2
clone_size: many
cdr3_aa: CASSPSPGLAFTDTQYF
cdr3_nt: TGTGCCAGCAGCCCGTCACCGGGACTAGCGTTCACAGATACGCAGTATTTT

j_call: TRBJ2-1
v_call: TRBV19
d_call: TRBD2
clone_size: .
cdr3_aa: CASSRLLLAGDGEQFF
cdr3_nt: TGTGCCAGTAGTAGGCTGTTACTAGCGGGGGACGGGGAGCAGTTCTTC

j_call: TRBJ2-7
v_call: TRBV6-6
d_call: TRBD2
clone_size: many
cdr3_aa: CASSGAGGGGYEQYF
cdr3_nt: TGTGCCAGCAGTGGCGCCGGGGGGGGAGGATACGAGCAGTACTTC

j_call: TRBJ2-7
v_call: TRBV5-4
d_call: .
clone_size: many
cdr3_aa: CASSLDLDTYEQYF
cdr3_nt: TGTGCCAGCAGCTTGGACCTAGACACCTACGAGCAGTACTTC